This is a list of T cell receptor beta chains from one sample in a study of tumor-infiltrating lymphocytes in primary liver carcinoma. TCRdb reprocessed the multiplex PCR reads via MiXCR and lists one record per CDR3 protein. This table holds 30,000 to 40,000 distinct CDR3 sequences, 70% to 85% found once. The sample comprised liver tumor tissue from sampling region 4. The receptors here all came from a man in his forties or fifties with primary liver carcinoma and hepatitis B virus infection. The CDR3 runs from the conserved cysteine through the conserved F or W. A D gene is named only where the DNA matches it firmly. Not every row has a clone size; where given, it reads once, few, many or a size class.

cdr3_length j_call v_call d_call clone_size cdr3_nt cdr3_aa
17 TRBJ2-1 TRBV5-1 TRBD2 - TGCGCCAGCAGCAACGGGGGAAGCGGGATTCGTTTTAATGAGCAGTTCTTC CASSNGGSGIRFNEQFF
15 TRBJ2-2 TRBV5-1 TRBD2 - TGCGTCAGCAGCTTGACTGGCGGGAGGGACTGGGAGCTGTTTTTT CVSSLTGGRDWELFF
14 TRBJ2-1 TRBV6-2/TRBV6-3 - medium-sized TGTGCCAGCAGCTTGCAAGGGTTCTACAATGAGCAGTTCTTC CASSLQGFYNEQFF
15 TRBJ2-2 TRBV5-1 - once TGCGCCAGCAGCTGGGGGACGGTGACCACCTGGGAGCTGTTTTTT CASSWGTVTTWELFF
15 TRBJ1-5 TRBV5-1 TRBD1 - TGCCCCAGCAGGGCCGAGGGGACAGGCAGTCAGCCCCAGCATTTT CPSRAEGTGSQPQHF
16 TRBJ2-7 TRBV30 - once TGTGCTTGTAGTCTTCCAGCACTAGCAGGAAGATACGAGCAGTACTTC CACSLPALAGRYEQYF
14 TRBJ2-3 TRBV28 - - TGTGCCAGCAGTATAGGGAGGGGGACCGATACGCAGTATTTT CASSIGRGTDTQYF
13 TRBJ1-2 TRBV11-1 - - TGTGCCAGCAGCTTGGTCCATAATTATGGCTACGTCTTC CASSLVHNYGYVF
15 TRBJ2-3 TRBV11-1 - - TGTGTCTGCAGTTTGCCGAGGGAGAGCACAGATACGCAGTGTTTT CVCSLPRESTDTQCF
11 TRBJ1-3 TRBV29-1 - - TGCAGCGTTACGAATGGAAGCACCATATATTTT CSVTNGSTIYF
14 TRBJ2-5 TRBV6-1 TRBD2 medium-sized TGTGCCAGCAGTCAGGGACTAGTTCAAGAGACCCAGTACTTC CASSQGLVQETQYF
14 TRBJ2-1 TRBV11-3 - - TGTACCAGCAGCTTAGGCATCTCGAATAATGAGCAGTTCTTC CTSSLGISNNEQFF
15 TRBJ2-3 TRBV13 TRBD1 - TGTACCAGCAGTCCTGGGACAGGGGGCACAGATACGCAATATTTT CTSSPGTGGTDTQYF
16 TRBJ2-1 TRBV14 - - TGTGCCAGCAGTGCCGTAGCGGCATGGGTAAATAATGAGCAGCTCTTC CASSAVAAWVNNEQLF
13 TRBJ2-5 TRBV12-3/TRBV12-4 - - TGTGCCAGCAGTTTAGCGGGAATAGAGACCTGGTACTTT CASSLAGIETWYF
16 TRBJ2-1 TRBV11-2 TRBD2 - TGTGCCAGCAGTTCCCGCGGCGGGAGTGGGTTCAATGAGCAGTTCTTC CASSSRGGSGFNEQFF
15 TRBJ2-3 TRBV5-4 - few TGTACCAGCAGCTTGGGGGCAACCCGCACAGATACGCAGTATTTT CTSSLGATRTDTQYF
14 TRBJ2-1 TRBV11-3 - once TGTGCCAGCAGCTTAGGGGTCAGCAACGATGAGCTGCTCTTC CASSLGVSNDELLF
13 TRBJ2-5 TRBV29-1 - - TGCAGCTCATCAGCGGAGGACCAAGAGACCCGGCACTTC CSSSAEDQETRHF
16 TRBJ1-3 TRBV28 - - TGTGCCAGCAGCCTCTCCCTGGTAGGGACTGGAAACACCATATATTTT CASSLSLVGTGNTIYF
12 TRBJ2-7 TRBV5-1 - many TGCGCCAGCAGTCGAGACTCCTACGAGCAGTACTTC CASSRDSYEQYF
13 TRBJ2-7 TRBV7-8 TRBD1 medium-sized TGTGCCAGCAGCCGGGACAGCTCCTACGAGCAGTACTTC CASSRDSSYEQYF
12 TRBJ2-5 TRBV19 TRBD2 many TGTGCCATTCGACTAGCGGGAGAGACCCAGTACTTC CAIRLAGETQYF
14 TRBJ1-2 TRBV19 - - TGTGCCAGTAGTACGGAACAGATGATATGGGGCTACACCTTC CASSTEQMIWGYTF
15 TRBJ1-4 TRBV28 TRBD1 - TGTGCCAGTAGTCTCGGACAGGGCACTAATGAAAAACTGTTTTTT CASSLGQGTNEKLFF
17 TRBJ2-1 TRBV6-6 TRBD1 medium-sized TGTGCCAGCAGTTACTCGGTGGGACAGGGCATACACAATGAGCAGTTCTTC CASSYSVGQGIHNEQFF
15 TRBJ2-1 TRBV5-5 - - - CASSFGIGTVNEQFF
14 TRBJ2-5 TRBV12-3/TRBV12-4 - - TGTACCAACAGTTCAGAGCGTACCGGGGAGACCCACTACTTC CTNSSERTGETHYF
15 TRBJ2-7 TRBV5-1 - - TGCGCCAGCAGCTCCAACGGCGGGACCTCCTACGAGTACTACTTC CASSSNGGTSYEYYF
13 TRBJ2-7 TRBV6-1 - - TGTGCCGCCAGTGTATCCCTACCCTACGAGCAGTACTTC CAASVSLPYEQYF
13 TRBJ2-7 TRBV11-1 - - TGTGTCAGCATGGGGAAGAGGTCCTACGAGCACTACTTC CVSMGKRSYEHYF
16 TRBJ1-3 TRBV7-9 - - TGTGCCAGCAGCCCACCCTCCGGGGTGAATAGAAACACCATATATTTT CASSPPSGVNRNTIYF
14 TRBJ1-1 TRBV28 TRBD1 - TGTGCCAGCAGAGGGACAGGGGGTAGCACCGAAGCTTTCTTT CASRGTGGSTEAFF
13 TRBJ1-2 TRBV11-1 - - - CAGILVHNYGCTF
13 TRBJ1-2 TRBV7-3 - many TGTGCCAGCAGTCAGGACAAGAGGAGTGGCTACACCTTC CASSQDKRSGYTF
15 TRBJ2-7 TRBV19 TRBD1 - TGTGCTAGTAGTATGGCGGACAGGGCTGGCTACGAGCAGTACTTC CASSMADRAGYEQYF
15 TRBJ2-5 TRBV29-1 - - TGCAGCGTTCGGACTATCGAGAGTTGGACAGAGACCCAGTACTTC CSVRTIESWTETQYF